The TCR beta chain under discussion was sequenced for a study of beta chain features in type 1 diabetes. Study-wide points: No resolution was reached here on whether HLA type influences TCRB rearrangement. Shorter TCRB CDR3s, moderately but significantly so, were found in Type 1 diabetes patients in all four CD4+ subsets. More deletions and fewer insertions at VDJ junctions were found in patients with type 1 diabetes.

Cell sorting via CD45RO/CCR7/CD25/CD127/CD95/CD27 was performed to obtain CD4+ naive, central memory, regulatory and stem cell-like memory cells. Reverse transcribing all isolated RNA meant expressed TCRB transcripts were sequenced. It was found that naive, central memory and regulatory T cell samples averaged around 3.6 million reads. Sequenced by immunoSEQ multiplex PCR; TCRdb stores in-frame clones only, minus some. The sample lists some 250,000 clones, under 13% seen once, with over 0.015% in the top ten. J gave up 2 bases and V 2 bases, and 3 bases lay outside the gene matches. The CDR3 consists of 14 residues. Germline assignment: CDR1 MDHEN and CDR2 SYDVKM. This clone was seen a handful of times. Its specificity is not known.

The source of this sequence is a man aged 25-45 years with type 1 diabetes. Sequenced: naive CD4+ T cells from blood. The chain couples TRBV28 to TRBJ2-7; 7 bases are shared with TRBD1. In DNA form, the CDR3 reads TGTGCCAGCAGTTTAGGGCAGGGGGCCTACGAGCAGTACTTC. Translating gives CASSLGQGAYEQYF.